This is a list of T cell receptor beta chains from one sample in a study of liver allograft versus peripheral blood T cells. TCRdb passed the reads through MiXCR, listing each CDR3 protein once. Among about 890 distinct CDR3 sequences listed, around 15% were seen once. The receptors stem from a human patient who had a liver transplant. Some T cells may trace back to the graft donor. Each CDR3 is given with its conserved first and last residue. D genes are given only for firm matches. Size is stated for part of the rows, as once, few or many counts, or as a class when the clone is expanded.

>NA|TRBJ2-2|large|TRBV24-1
TGTGCCACCAGTGTTAGAAGCGGGGAGCTGTTTTTT
CATSVRSGELFF
>NA|TRBJ1-1|NA|TRBV18
TGTGCCAGCTCAAGAATAAACACTGAAGCTTTCTTT
CASSRINTEAFF
>TRBD1|TRBJ1-2|NA|TRBV28
TGTGCCAGCAGTTTAGGGACAGGGGGGGGCCTGAGTCGGTTC
CASSLGTGGGLSRF
>TRBD2|TRBJ2-4|large|TRBV18
TGTGCCAGCTCACACGGGACTAGTGTTACCAAAAACATTCAGTACTTC
CASSHGTSVTKNIQYF
>NA|TRBJ2-3|medium-sized|TRBV12-3/TRBV12-4
TGTGCCAGCAGTACAGGGAGCACAGATACGCAGTATTTT
CASSTGSTDTQYF
>TRBD1|TRBJ1-1|large|TRBV13
TGTGCCAGCAGCTTGGACAGGCCTCACACTGAAGCTTTCTTT
CASSLDRPHTEAFF
>TRBD1|TRBJ1-2|medium-sized|TRBV9
TGTGCCAGCAGCGCCCCGACAGGGACTGACTATGGCTACACCTTC
CASSAPTGTDYGYTF
>NA|TRBJ1-1|few|TRBV11-2
TGTGCCAGCAGCCTACGTAGGGTGGAGAACACTGAAGCTTTCTTT
CASSLRRVENTEAFF
>NA|TRBJ1-2|large|TRBV6-5
TGTGCCAGCAGTTACTCGGAGGATTGGGGCTATGGCTACACCTTC
CASSYSEDWGYGYTF
>NA|TRBJ2-5|NA|TRBV10-3
TGTGCCATCAGTGAGAGAACCGGGACAAAGCCTCCGACCCAGTACTTC
CAISERTGTKPPTQYF
>NA|TRBJ2-1|medium-sized|TRBV30
TGTGCCTGGAGGACTCCGTTCGGGACGCTCCACAATGAGCAGTTCTTC
CAWRTPFGTLHNEQFF
>NA|TRBJ1-3|NA|TRBV10-3
TGTGCCATCAGCCCATTGATGGCCGCCAGCTCTGGAAACACCATATATTTT
CAISPLMAASSGNTIYF
>NA|TRBJ1-4|medium-sized|TRBV7-9
TGTGCCAGCAGCCCCACAAGCGGCAGGGTATTAGAAAAACTGTTTTTT
CASSPTSGRVLEKLFF
>NA|TRBJ2-6|large|TRBV7-9
TGTGCCAGCAGCTTAACCCGATATTCTGGGGCCAACGTCCTGACTTTC
CASSLTRYSGANVLTF
>TRBD2|TRBJ2-7|medium-sized|TRBV5-1
TGCGCCAGCAGCTTGGACACCGGGACTAGTCTCACCTACGAGCAGTACTTC
CASSLDTGTSLTYEQYF
>TRBD2|TRBJ2-1|medium-sized|TRBV5-6
TGTGCCAGCAACATTTTTGGGTTAACTAGCGATTTCTACAATGAGCAGTTCTTC
CASNIFGLTSDFYNEQFF
>TRBD1|TRBJ1-1|medium-sized|TRBV20-1
TGCAGTGCTAGAGATGGTTTGGACAGGGGGGGCACTGAAGCTTTCTTT
CSARDGLDRGGTEAFF
>NA|TRBJ1-5|medium-sized|TRBV20-1
TGCAGTGCTCCGGGACTACGCAATCAGCCCCAGCATTTT
CSAPGLRNQPQHF
>NA|TRBJ2-2|medium-sized|TRBV12-5
TGTGCTAGTGGGATCCGAGGACAGACGAACACCGGGGAGCTGTTTTTT
CASGIRGQTNTGELFF
>TRBD1|TRBJ1-5|once|TRBV29-1
TGCAGCGTTACGGGACAGGGGCCCGGTCAGCCCCAGCATTTT
CSVTGQGPGQPQHF
>TRBD2|TRBJ2-2|medium-sized|TRBV6-5
TGTGCCAGCAGTTATCACCGGGGGGGAGTCACCGGGGAGCTGTTTTTT
CASSYHRGGVTGELFF
>NA|TRBJ1-2|hyperexpanded|TRBV29-1
TGCAGCGTTGAACGCCAGGGTGGAGGCTACACCTTC
CSVERQGGGYTF
>NA|TRBJ1-6|large|TRBV6-1
TGTGCCAGCAGTGAAGGATACAGAGTATATAATTCACCCCTCCACTTT
CASSEGYRVYNSPLHF
>TRBD1|TRBJ1-1|large|TRBV6-1
TGTGCCAGCCCGGGACAGTTCCAGACTGAAGCTTTCTTT
CASPGQFQTEAFF
>NA|TRBJ2-1|medium-sized|TRBV7-2
TGTGCCAGCGGGAGGCGGGGCTACAATGAGCAGTTCTTC
CASGRRGYNEQFF
>NA|TRBJ1-5|few|TRBV23-1
TGCGCCAGCAGTCAAACCCCCTGCGCAGGGTATCAGCCCCAGCATTTT
CASSQTPCAGYQPQHF
>NA|TRBJ2-1|medium-sized|TRBV6-2/TRBV6-3
TGTGCCAGCAGTTACTCGTTCTCCTCTGAGTGGGACAATGAGCAGTTCTTC
CASSYSFSSEWDNEQFF
>NA|TRBJ2-1|few|TRBV7-9
TGTGCCAGCAGCCAGGACCGATGGGGGTCCTACAATGAGCAGTTCTTC
CASSQDRWGSYNEQFF
>NA|TRBJ2-7|large|TRBV10-3
TGTGCCATCAGTGAGTCTGGATCAGAGGTTGAGCAGTACTTC
CAISESGSEVEQYF
>NA|TRBJ2-1|large|TRBV29-1
TGCAGCGCCGGGCATGGGTACAATGAGCAGTTCTTC
CSAGHGYNEQFF